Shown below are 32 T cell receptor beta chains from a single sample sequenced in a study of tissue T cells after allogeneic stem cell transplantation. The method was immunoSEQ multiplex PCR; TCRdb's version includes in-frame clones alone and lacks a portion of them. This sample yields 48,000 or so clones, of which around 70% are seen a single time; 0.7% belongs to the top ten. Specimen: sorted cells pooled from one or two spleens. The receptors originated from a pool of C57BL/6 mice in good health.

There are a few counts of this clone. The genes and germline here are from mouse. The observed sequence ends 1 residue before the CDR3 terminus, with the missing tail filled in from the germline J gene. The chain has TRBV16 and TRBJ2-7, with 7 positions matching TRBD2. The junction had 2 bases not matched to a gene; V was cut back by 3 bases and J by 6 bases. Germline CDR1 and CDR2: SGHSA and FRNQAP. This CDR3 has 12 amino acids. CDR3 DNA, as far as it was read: TGTGCAAGCAGCTTCTCTGGGGGTGAACAGTAC. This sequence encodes CASSFSGGEQY. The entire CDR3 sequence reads CASSFSGGEQYF.

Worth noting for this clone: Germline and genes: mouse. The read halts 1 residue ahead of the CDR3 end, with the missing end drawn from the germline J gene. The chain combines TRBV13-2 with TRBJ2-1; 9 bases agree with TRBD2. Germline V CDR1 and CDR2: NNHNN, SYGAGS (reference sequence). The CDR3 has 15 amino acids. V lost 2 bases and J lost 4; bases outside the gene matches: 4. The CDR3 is CASGEAGTGYAEQFF. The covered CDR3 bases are TGTGCCAGCGGTGAGGCCGGGACTGGGTATGCTGAGCAGTTC.

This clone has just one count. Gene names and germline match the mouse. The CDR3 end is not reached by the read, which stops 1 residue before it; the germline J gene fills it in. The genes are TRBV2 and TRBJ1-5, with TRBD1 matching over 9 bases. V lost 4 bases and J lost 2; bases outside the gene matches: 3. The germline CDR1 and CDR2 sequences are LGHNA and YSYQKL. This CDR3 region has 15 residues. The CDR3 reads CASSPRTGDNQAPLF. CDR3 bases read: TGTGCCAGCAGCCCCCGGACAGGGGACAACCAGGCTCCGCTT.

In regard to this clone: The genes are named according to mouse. CDR3 protein: CAWSRQYSDYTF. The part of the CDR3 DNA that was read is TGTGCCTGGAGTCGACAGTACTCCGACTACACC. The chain employs TRBV31 and TRBJ1-2; the D gene is possibly TRBD1 (5 bases). The read ends 1 residue early relative to the CDR3; the germline J gene fills the gap. The CDR3 runs to 12 residues. Trimming left V 1 base short and J 3 bases short, with 6 bases between. Germline assignment: CDR1 GKSSPN and CDR2 SITVG.

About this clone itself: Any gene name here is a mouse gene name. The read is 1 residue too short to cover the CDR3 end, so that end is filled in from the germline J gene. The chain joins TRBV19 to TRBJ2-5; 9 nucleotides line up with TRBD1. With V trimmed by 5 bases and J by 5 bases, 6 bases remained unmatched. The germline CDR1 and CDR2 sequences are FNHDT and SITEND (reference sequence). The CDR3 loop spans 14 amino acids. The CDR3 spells CASSQNRGRDTQYF. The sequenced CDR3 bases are TGTGCCAGCAGCCAAAACAGGGGGCGAGACACCCAGTAC. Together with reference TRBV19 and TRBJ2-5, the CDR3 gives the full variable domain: GGIITQTPKFLIGQEGQKLTLKCQQNFNHDTMYWYRQDSGKGLRLIYYSITENDLQKGDLSEGYDASREKKSSFSLTVTSAQKNEMAVFLCASSQNRGRDTQYFGPGTRLLVL.

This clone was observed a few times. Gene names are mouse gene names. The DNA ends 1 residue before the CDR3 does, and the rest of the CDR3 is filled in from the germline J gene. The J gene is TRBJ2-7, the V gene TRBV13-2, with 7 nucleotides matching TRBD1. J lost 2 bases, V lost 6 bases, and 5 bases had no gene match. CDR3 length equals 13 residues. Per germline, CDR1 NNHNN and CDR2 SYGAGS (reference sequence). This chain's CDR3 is CASERQGTYEQYF. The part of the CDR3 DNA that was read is TGTGCCAGCGAGAGACAGGGTACCTATGAACAGTAC.

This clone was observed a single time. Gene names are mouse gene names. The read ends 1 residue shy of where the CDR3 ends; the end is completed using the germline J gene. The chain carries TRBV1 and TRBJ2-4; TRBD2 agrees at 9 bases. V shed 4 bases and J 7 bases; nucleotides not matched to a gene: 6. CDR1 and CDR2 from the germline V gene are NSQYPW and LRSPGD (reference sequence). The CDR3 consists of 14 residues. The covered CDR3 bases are TGCACCTGCAGTGATGCACTGGGGGGAGACACCTTGTAC. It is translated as CTCSDALGGDTLY. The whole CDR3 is CTCSDALGGDTLYF.

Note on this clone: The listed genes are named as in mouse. CDR3 in amino acids: CASSDDWGDEQYF. The CDR3 DNA, read in part, is TGTGCCAGCTCTGATGACTGGGGGGATGAACAGTAC. This chain connects TRBV12-2 to TRBJ2-7; the match to TRBD2 covers 10 bases. The read terminates 1 residue ahead of where the CDR3 ends, so the germline J gene completes it. Germline CDR1 reads SGHLS; CDR2 reads HYDKME. CDR3 length: 13 amino acids. The V gene end was trimmed by 3 bases and the J gene end by 5 bases; junction bases not matched to a gene: 3. Looking up the rest from reference TRBV12-2 and TRBJ2-7 gives the full variable domain: NSGVVQSPRYIIKGKGERSILKCIPISGHLSVAWYQQTQGQELKFFIQHYDKMERDKGNLPSRFSVQQFDDYHSEMNMSALELEDSAVYFCASSDDWGDEQYFGPGTRLTVL.

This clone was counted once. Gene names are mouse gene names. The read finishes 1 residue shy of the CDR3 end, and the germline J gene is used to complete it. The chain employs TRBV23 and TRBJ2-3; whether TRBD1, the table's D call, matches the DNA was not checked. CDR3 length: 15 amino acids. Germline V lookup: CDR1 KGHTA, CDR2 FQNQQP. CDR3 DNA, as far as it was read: TGCTCCAGCAGTCAATCGCAGGGTAGTGCAGAAACGCTGTAT. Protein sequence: CSSSQSQGSAETLY. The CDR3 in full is CSSSQSQGSAETLYF.

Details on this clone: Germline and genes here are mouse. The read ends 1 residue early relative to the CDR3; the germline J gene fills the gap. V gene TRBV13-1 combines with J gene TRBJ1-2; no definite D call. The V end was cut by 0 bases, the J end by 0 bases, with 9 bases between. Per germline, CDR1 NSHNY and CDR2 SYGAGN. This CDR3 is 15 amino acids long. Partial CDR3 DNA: TGTGCCAGCAGTGATGCAGGCAATGCAAACTCCGACTACACC. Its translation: CASSDAGNANSDYT. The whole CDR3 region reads CASSDAGNANSDYTF.

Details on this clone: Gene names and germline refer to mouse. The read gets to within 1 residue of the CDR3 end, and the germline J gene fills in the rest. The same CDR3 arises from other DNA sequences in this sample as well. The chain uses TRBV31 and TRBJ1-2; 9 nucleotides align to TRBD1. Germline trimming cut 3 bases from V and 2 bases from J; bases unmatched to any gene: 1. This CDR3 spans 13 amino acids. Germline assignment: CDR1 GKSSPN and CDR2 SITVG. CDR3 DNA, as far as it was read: TGTGCCTGGAGGGGACAGGGCAACTCCGACTACACC. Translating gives CAWRGQGNSDYT. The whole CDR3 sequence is CAWRGQGNSDYTF.

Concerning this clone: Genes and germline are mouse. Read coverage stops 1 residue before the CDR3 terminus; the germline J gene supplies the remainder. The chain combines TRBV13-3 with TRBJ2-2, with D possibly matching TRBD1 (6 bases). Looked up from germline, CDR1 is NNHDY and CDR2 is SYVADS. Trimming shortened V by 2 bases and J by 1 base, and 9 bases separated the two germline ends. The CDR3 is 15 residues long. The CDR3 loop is CASSERDKNTGQLYF. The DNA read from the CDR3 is TGTGCCAGCAGTGAAAGGGACAAAAACACCGGGCAGCTCTAC. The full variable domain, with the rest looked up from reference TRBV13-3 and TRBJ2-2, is EAAVTQSPRSKVAVTGGKVTLSCHQTNNHDYMYWYRQDTGHGLRLIHYSYVADSTEKGDIPDGYKASRPSQENFSLILELASLSQTAVYFCASSERDKNTGQLYFGEGSKLTVL.

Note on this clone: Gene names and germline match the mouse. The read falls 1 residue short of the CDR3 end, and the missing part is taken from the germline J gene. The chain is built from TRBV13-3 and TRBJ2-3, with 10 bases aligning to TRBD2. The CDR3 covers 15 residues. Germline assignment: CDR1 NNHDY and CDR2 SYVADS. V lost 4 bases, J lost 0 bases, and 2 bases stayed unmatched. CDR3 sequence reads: CASSPGGASAETLYF. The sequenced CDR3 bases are TGTGCCAGCAGTCCTGGGGGGGCTAGTGCAGAAACGCTGTAT.

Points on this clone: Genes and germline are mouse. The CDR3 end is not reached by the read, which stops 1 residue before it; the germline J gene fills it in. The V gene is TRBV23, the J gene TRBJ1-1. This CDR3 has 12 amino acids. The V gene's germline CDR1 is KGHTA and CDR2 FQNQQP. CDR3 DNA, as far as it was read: TGCTCCAGCAGTCAAGGGTACACAGAAGTCTTC. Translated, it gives CSSSQGYTEVF. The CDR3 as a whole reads CSSSQGYTEVFF.

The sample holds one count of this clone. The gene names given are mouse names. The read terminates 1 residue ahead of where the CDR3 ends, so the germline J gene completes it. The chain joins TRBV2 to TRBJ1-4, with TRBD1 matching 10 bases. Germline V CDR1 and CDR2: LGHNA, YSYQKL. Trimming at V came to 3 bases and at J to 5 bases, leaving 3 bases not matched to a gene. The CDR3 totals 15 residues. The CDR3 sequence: CASSQPGQGNERLFF. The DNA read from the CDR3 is TGTGCCAGCAGCCAGCCGGGACAGGGGAACGAAAGATTATTT.

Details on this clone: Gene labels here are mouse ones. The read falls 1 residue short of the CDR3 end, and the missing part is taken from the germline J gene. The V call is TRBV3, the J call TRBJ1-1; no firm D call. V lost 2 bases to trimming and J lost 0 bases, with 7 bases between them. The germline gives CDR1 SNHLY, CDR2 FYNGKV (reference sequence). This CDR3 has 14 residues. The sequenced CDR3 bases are TGTGCCAGCAGCTTAAGGGCAGCAAACACAGAAGTCTTC. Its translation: CASSLRAANTEVF. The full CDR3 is CASSLRAANTEVFF.

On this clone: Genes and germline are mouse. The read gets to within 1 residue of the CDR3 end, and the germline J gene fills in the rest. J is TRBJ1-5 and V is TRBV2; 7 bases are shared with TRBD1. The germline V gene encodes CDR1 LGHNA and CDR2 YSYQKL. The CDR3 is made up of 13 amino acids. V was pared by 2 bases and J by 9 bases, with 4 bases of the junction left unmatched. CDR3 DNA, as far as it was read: TGTGCCAGCAGCCAAAGACAGGGAGCGGCTCCGCTT. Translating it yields CASSQRQGAAPL. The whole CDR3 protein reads CASSQRQGAAPLF.

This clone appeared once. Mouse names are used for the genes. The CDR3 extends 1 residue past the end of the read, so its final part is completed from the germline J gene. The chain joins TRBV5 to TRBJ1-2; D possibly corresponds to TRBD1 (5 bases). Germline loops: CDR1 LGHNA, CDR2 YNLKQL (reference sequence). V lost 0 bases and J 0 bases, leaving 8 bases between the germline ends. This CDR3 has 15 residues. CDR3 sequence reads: CASSQEATANSDYTF. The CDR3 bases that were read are TGTGCCAGCAGCCAAGAAGCGACAGCAAACTCCGACTACACC.

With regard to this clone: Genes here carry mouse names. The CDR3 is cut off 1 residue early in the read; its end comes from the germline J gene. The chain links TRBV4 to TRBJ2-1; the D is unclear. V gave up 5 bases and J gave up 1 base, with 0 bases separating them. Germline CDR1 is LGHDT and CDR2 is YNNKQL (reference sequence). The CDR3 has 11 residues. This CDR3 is CASSNYAEQFF. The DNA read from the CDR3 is TGTGCCAGCAGCAACTATGCTGAGCAGTTC.

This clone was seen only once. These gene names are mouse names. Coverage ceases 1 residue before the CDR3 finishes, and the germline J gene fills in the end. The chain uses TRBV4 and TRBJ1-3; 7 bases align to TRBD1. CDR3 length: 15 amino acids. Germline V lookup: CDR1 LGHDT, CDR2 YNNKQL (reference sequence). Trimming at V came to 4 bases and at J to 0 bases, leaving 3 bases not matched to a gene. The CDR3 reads CASSLQGSSGNTLYF. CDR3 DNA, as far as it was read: TGTGCCAGCAGCTTACAGGGGTCTTCTGGAAATACGCTCTAT.

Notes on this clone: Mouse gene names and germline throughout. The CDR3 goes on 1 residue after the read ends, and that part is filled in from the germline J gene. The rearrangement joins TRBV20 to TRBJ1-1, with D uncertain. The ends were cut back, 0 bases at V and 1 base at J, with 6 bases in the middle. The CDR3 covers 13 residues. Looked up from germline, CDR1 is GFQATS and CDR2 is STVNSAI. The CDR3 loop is CGAREGRNTEVFF. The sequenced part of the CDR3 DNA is TGTGGTGCTAGGGAGGGCAGAAACACAGAAGTCTTC.

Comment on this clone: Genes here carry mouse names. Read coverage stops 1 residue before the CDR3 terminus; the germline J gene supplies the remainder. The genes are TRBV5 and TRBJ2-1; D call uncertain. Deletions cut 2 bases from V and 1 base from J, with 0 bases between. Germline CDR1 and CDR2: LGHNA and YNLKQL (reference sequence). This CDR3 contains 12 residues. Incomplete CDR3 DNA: TGTGCCAGCAGCCAAAACTATGCTGAGCAGTTC. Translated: CASSQNYAEQF. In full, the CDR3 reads CASSQNYAEQFF.

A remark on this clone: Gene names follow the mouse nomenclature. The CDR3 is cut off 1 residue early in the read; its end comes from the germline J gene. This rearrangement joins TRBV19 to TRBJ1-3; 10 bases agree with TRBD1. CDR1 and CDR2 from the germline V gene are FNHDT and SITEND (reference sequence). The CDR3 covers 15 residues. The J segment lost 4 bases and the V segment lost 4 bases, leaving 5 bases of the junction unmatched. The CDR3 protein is CASSGGQGRGNTLYF. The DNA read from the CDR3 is TGTGCCAGCAGTGGGGGACAGGGGAGAGGAAATACGCTCTAT.

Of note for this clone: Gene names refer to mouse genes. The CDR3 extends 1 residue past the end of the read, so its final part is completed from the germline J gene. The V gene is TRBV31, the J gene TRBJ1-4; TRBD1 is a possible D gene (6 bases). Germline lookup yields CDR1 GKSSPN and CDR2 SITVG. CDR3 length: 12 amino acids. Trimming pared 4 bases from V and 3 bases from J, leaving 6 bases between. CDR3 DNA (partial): TGTGCCTGGACAGGGGCCAACGAAAGATTATTT. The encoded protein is CAWTGANERLF. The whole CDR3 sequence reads CAWTGANERLFF.

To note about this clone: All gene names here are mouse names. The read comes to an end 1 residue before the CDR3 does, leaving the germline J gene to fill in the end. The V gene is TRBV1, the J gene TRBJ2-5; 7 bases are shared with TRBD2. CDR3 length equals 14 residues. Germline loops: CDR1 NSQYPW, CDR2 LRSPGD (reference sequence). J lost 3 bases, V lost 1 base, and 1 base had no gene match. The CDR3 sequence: CTCSAAWGQDTQYF. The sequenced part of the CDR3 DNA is TGCACCTGCAGTGCAGCCTGGGGGCAAGACACCCAGTAC.

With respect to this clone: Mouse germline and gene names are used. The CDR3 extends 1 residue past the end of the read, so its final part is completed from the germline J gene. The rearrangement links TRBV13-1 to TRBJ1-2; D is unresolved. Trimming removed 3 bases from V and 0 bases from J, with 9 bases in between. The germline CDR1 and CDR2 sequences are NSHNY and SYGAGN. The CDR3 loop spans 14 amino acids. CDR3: CASSAAQANSDYTF. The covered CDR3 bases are TGTGCCAGCAGTGCCGCTCAAGCAAACTCCGACTACACC.

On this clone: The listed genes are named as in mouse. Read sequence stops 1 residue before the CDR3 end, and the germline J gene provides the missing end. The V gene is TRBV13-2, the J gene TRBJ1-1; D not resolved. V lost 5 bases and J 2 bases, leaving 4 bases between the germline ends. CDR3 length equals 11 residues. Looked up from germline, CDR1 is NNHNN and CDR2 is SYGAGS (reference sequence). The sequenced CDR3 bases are TGTGCCAGCGGCCTCAACACAGAAGTCTTC. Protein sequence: CASGLNTEVF. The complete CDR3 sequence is CASGLNTEVFF.

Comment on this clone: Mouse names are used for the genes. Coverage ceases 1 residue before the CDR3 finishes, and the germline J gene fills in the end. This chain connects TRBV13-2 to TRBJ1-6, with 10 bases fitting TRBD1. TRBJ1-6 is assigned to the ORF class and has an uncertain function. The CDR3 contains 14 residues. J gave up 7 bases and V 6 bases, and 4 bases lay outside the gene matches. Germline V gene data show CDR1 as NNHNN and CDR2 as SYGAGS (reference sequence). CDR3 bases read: TGTGCCAGCGCCGGGACAGGGGAGAATTCGCCCCTCTAC. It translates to CASAGTGENSPLY. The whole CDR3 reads CASAGTGENSPLYF.

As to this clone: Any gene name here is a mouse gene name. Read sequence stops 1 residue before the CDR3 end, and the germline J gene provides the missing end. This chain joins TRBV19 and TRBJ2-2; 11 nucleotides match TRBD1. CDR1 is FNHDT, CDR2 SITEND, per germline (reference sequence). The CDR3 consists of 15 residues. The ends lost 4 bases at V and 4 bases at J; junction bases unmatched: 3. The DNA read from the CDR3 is TGTGCCAGCAGTCGGACAGGGGGCGGCACCGGGCAGCTCTAC. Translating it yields CASSRTGGGTGQLY. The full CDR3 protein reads CASSRTGGGTGQLYF.

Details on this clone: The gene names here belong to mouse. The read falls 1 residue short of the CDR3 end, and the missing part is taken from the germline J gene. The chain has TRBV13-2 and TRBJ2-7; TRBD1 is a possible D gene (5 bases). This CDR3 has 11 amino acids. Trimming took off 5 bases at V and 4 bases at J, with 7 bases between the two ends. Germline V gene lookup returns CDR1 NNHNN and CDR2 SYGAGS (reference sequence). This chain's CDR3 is CASGDTYEQYF. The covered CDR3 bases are TGTGCCAGCGGGGACACTTATGAACAGTAC.

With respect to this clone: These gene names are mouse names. The sequenced part of the CDR3 DNA is TGTGCCAGCAGCCCCAGGGACCCCAACGAAAGATTATTT. Protein product: CASSPRDPNERLF. The CDR3, in full, reads CASSPRDPNERLFF. The gene calls are TRBV4 and TRBJ1-4; possible D gene TRBD1, 5 bases. The DNA ends 1 residue before the CDR3 does, and the rest of the CDR3 is filled in from the germline J gene. The CDR3 contains 14 residues. Trimming shortened V by 5 bases and J by 3 bases, and 10 bases separated the two germline ends. CDR1 LGHDT and CDR2 YNNKQL come from the germline V gene (reference sequence).

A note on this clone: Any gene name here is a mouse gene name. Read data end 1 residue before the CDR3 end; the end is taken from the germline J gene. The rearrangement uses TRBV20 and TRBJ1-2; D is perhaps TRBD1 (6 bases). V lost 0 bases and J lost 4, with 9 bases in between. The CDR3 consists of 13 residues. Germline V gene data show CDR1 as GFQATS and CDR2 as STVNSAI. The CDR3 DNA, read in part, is TGTGGTGCTAGGGAGACAGGCAGCTCCGACTACACC. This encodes CGARETGSSDYT. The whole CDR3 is CGARETGSSDYTF.